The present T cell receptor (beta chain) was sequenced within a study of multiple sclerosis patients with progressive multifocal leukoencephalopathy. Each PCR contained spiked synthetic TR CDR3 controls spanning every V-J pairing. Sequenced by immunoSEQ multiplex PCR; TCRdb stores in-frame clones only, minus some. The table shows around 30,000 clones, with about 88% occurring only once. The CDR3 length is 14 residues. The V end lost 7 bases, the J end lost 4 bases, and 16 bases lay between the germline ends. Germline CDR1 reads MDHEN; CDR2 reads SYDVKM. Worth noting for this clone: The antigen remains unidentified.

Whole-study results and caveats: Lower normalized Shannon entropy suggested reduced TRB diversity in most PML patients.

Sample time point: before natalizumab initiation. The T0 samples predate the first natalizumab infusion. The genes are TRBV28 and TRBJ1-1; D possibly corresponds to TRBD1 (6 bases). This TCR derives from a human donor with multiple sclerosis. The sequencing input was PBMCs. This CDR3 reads CASNQGGSSTEAFF. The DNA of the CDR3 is TGTGCCAGCAACCAAGGGGGATCGAGCACTGAAGCTTTCTTT.